This T cell receptor (beta chain) was obtained from a study of shared T cell receptors in the human thymus. The data were produced by immunoSEQ multiplex PCR, yet TCRdb's version contains in-frame clones alone and is incomplete. The table has roughly 550,000 clones, approximately 78% seen once. Trimming pared 2 bases from V and 4 bases from J, leaving 15 bases between. Germline CDR1 reads MDHEN; CDR2 reads SYDVKM. The CDR3 spans 16 residues. These records were also assigned to another study, of human thymus T cells. That source adds: Thymic resections from corrective heart surgery supplied the tissue. Thymic and blood repertoires seemed to favor certain V and J genes.

Sequencing was carried out using thymocytes. This TCR was recovered from a boy younger than two with a congenital heart defect. V usage is TRBV28 and J usage is TRBJ2-4; a weak D match, TRBD1 (6 bases). This CDR3 is CASSLPPGQTKNIQYF. Here the CDR3 DNA reads TGTGCCAGCAGTTTACCCCCAGGACAGACAAAAAACATTCAGTACTTC.